This T cell receptor beta chain was recovered during a study of identical twins. Study-level points and caveats: A partial confounding effect on zero-insertion analyses could come from invariant MAIT and iNKT cells. Whereas memory repertoires showed no such difference, abundant cord blood beta clonotypes carried fewer insertions.

Using its own MiXCR run on the 5' RACE reads, TCRdb lists one record per CDR3 protein. The sample lists about 810,000 distinct CDR3 sequences; 10% to 15% were seen once. As to this clonotype: Its specificity is not known.

Among all donors, each was a healthy Caucasian. The CDR3 consists of 11 residues. V lost 7 bases, J lost 10 bases, and 11 bases lay in between. CDR1 LNHDA and CDR2 SQIVND come from the germline V gene (reference sequence). The same specimen was also included in a second study, on yellow fever vaccine responses in identical twins. That source adds: Reported findings indicate that twins' vaccine T cell responses seemed partially convergent, partially personalized.

This clonotype was sampled from a woman aged 18-29 years in good health. The specimen was PBMCs. The rearrangement uses TRBV19 and TRBJ2-1; tentatively, D is TRBD1 (6 bases). The CDR3 nucleotides read TGTGCCAGTATGTACACAGGGGAGCAGTTCTTC. Its translation: CASMYTGEQFF. The full variable domain, completed using reference TRBV19 and TRBJ2-1, is DGGITQSPKYLFRKEGQNVTLSCEQNLNHDAMYWYRQDPGQGLRLIYYSQIVNDFQKGDIAEGYSVSREKKESFPLTVTSAQKNPTAFYLCASMYTGEQFFGPGTRLTVL.